The clone carrying this TCR beta chain was seen a handful of times. The antigen is undetermined. The data belong to a study of T-cell memory formation after mild COVID-19. Study findings and constraints: Among CD4+ contracting clones, most were CM and EM, and CD8+ ones EMRA. The study detected some responding clones in pre-infection memory, suggesting cross-reactive memory joined.

CDR1 and CDR2 from the germline V gene are MNHEY and SMNVEV (reference sequence). Trimming left V 2 bases short and J 2 bases short, with 17 bases between. The CDR3 spans 17 residues. TCRdb reprocessed the 5' RACE reads via MiXCR and lists one record per CDR3 protein. The table records approximately 350,000 distinct CDR3 sequences, over 25% of them present only once. The chain couples TRBV27 to TRBJ2-3; D gene ambiguous. This sequence originates from an adult woman who had mild COVID-19 (a few samples of this study predate the infection). Cell type and time point are not known. The sequenced material came from PBMCs or a T cell subset sorted from them (not recorded which). The CDR3 reads CASSLQYGRLNTDTQYF. The CDR3 nucleotides read TGTGCCAGCAGTTTACAATACGGGCGGTTAAACACAGATACGCAGTATTTT.